These 19 T cell receptor beta chains came from one sample sequenced in a study of blood T cell repertoires in COVID-19. The data were produced by immunoSEQ multiplex PCR, yet TCRdb's version contains in-frame clones alone and is incomplete. This table has fewer than 350,000 clones, 81% appearing once. The material sequenced was peripheral blood. The receptors originated from a woman between 55 and 75 years old with active or convalescent COVID-19.

The V gene is TRBV7-2, the J gene TRBJ1-2, with D maybe TRBD1 (5 bases). This CDR3 region has 13 residues. Trimming pared 4 bases from V and 6 bases from J, leaving 12 bases between. From germline, CDR1 is SGHTA and CDR2 FQGNSA. The DNA of the CDR3 is TGTGCCAGCAGCTCATCGTCAGGGAATGGCTACACCTTC. Translation gives CASSSSSGNGYTF.

This clone was counted only a few times. The rearrangement uses TRBV7-9 and TRBJ2-1; 11 bases align to TRBD1. The CDR3 consists of 16 residues. Germline V gene sequence: CDR1 SEHNR, CDR2 FQNEAQ (reference sequence). Germline trimming cut 3 bases from V and 6 bases from J; bases unmatched to any gene: 7. DNA for the CDR3: TGTGCCAGCAGCTTGGCCAAGGGGACAGGGGGCAATGAGCAGTTCTTC. Encoded protein: CASSLAKGTGGNEQFF.

This chain uses TRBV5-5 with TRBJ1-4, with D perhaps TRBD1 (6 bases). This CDR3 has 15 amino acids. V lost 0 bases to trimming and J lost 7 bases, with 13 bases between them. Germline V gene sequence: CDR1 SGHKS, CDR2 YYEKEE (reference sequence). The CDR3 here is CASSLDGGAGEKLFF. Written as DNA, the CDR3 is TGTGCCAGCAGCTTGGACGGGGGGGCAGGTGAAAAACTGTTTTTT.

This chain connects TRBV19 to TRBJ2-6, with a tentative D call TRBD1 (5 bases). Germline V CDR1 and CDR2: LNHDA, SQIVND (reference sequence). V was clipped by 1 base and J by 2 bases, with 9 bases between them. This CDR3 region has 16 residues. The CDR3 spells CASSIGRETGANVLTF. The CDR3, as DNA: TGTGCCAGTAGTATAGGCAGGGAAACTGGGGCCAACGTCCTGACTTTC. The full variable domain, rest sourced from reference TRBV19 and TRBJ2-6, is DGGITQSPKYLFRKEGQNVTLSCEQNLNHDAMYWYRQDPGQGLRLIYYSQIVNDFQKGDIAEGYSVSREKKESFPLTVTSAQKNPTAFYLCASSIGRETGANVLTFGAGSRLTVL.

V and J are TRBV6-6 and TRBJ1-5, with D tentatively TRBD1 (5 bases). CDR1 and CDR2 (germline): MNHNY, SVGAGI (reference sequence). This CDR3 has 15 residues. Trimming took 8 bases from V and 2 from J, leaving 16 bases between them. CDR3 nucleotide sequence: TGTGCCAGCCTTACGGGGGGGTCCGGCAATCAGCCCCAGCATTTT. Translating gives CASLTGGSGNQPQHF.

V and J are TRBV7-9 and TRBJ2-3; TRBD2 aligns across 10 bases. The CDR3 totals 17 residues. Trimming cost V 3 bases and J 1 base; bases outside gene matches: 7. Germline V CDR1 and CDR2: SEHNR, FQNEAQ (reference sequence). Written as DNA, the CDR3 is TGTGCCAGCAGCTTCTCTAGCGGGGGCGCCCGCACAGATACGCAGTATTTT. The encoded protein is CASSFSSGGARTDTQYF. The entire variable domain, with the rest obtained from reference TRBV7-9 and TRBJ2-3, is as follows: DTGVSQNPRHKITKRGQNVTFRCDPISEHNRLYWYRQTLGQGPEFLTYFQNEAQLEKSRLLSDRFSAERPKGSFSTLEIQRTEQGDSAMYLCASSFSSGGARTDTQYFGPGTRLTVL.

A note on this clone: It may be a read error: a sequence one base away is much more abundant. The chain has TRBV2 and TRBJ1-5; D might be TRBD1 (6 bases). Between the trimmed V and J ends, which lost 7 bases and 5 bases, there was a span of 12 bases. The CDR3 totals 13 residues. In germline, CDR1 is SNHLY, CDR2 FYNNEI. In DNA, the CDR3 is TGTGCCAGCACCACAGGGACCTATCAGCCCCAGCATTTT. Its translation is CASTTGTYQPQHF.

This chain uses TRBV24-1 with TRBJ1-6, with TRBD1 as a possible D gene (6 bases). There are 14 residues in the CDR3. V was clipped by 9 bases and J by 7 bases, with 15 bases between them. Germline CDR1 is KGHDR and CDR2 is SFDVKD. The DNA for the CDR3 is TGTGCCACCGCAGTCGGACAGATCAATTCACCCCTCCACTTT. It is translated as CATAVGQINSPLHF.

The CDR3 nucleotides read TGTGCCAGCAGTTACTGGGACAGGGGTCAGCCCCAGCATTTT. Protein: CASSYWDRGQPQHF. The chain couples TRBV6-2 or TRBV6-3 to TRBJ1-5, with 10 bases aligning to TRBD1. The junction had 0 bases not matched to a gene; V was cut back by 1 base and J by 6 bases. Germline CDR1 reads MNHEY; CDR2 reads SVGEGT. The CDR3 totals 14 residues.

V usage is TRBV10-3 and J usage is TRBJ1-4; 8 nucleotides line up with TRBD1. Trimming at V came to 2 bases and at J to 11 bases, leaving 13 bases not matched to a gene. The germline V gene has CDR1 ENHRY and CDR2 SYGVKD. The CDR3 loop spans 16 amino acids. Written as DNA, the CDR3 is TGTGCCATCAGTGAGACCAGCCCCGGACAGGGAGGGAAACTGTTTTTT. It encodes CAISETSPGQGGKLFF.

The table lists this clone with a count of one. This same CDR3 is encoded by further DNA sequences in the sample. V gene TRBV5-1 combines with J gene TRBJ1-2, with 9 bases matching TRBD1. Looked up from germline, CDR1 is SGHRS and CDR2 is YFSETQ. V was pared by 0 bases and J by 5 bases, with 2 bases of the junction left unmatched. The length of the CDR3 is 14 residues. For the CDR3, the DNA is TGCGCCAGCAGCTTGGGGACAGGGGATTATGGCTACACCTTC. Its protein is CASSLGTGDYGYTF. Variable domain in full (rest from reference TRBV5-1 and TRBJ1-2): KAGVTQTPRYLIKTRGQQVTLSCSPISGHRSVSWYQQTPGQGLQFLFEYFSETQRNKGNFPGRFSGRQFSNSRSEMNVSTLELGDSALYLCASSLGTGDYGYTFGSGTRLTVV.

This clone was observed once. An end of the junction differs from the germline gene, which may be a read error. DNA of the CDR3: TGTGCTAGCAGTTACTCGCCAGGGGGCGGGGAGACCCAGTACTTC. Protein sequence: CASSYSPGGGETQYF. The genes are TRBV6-5 and TRBJ2-5; 8 positions match TRBD1. Germline V gene lookup returns CDR1 MNHEY and CDR2 SVGAGI. The CDR3 sequence is 15 residues long.

The CDR3 spells CASSELVLLSSYEQYF. The CDR3 DNA is TGTGCCAGCAGTGAGTTAGTGCTCTTAAGCTCCTACGAGCAGTACTTC. This chain uses TRBV2 with TRBJ2-7; D is unresolved. CDR1 is SNHLY, CDR2 FYNNEI, per germline. The CDR3 loop spans 16 amino acids. V lost 3 bases to trimming and J lost 0 bases, with 15 bases between them.

The chain joins TRBV27 to TRBJ1-2; 8 bases align to TRBD1. With V trimmed by 4 bases and J by 0 bases, 4 bases remained unmatched. The CDR3 totals 15 residues. Germline V lookup: CDR1 MNHEY, CDR2 SMNVEV (reference sequence). The CDR3, as DNA: TGTGCCAGCAGTTACCGACAGGGGTCTAACTATGGCTACACCTTC. Translating it yields CASSYRQGSNYGYTF.

The genes are TRBV2 and TRBJ2-3; D is perhaps TRBD2 (6 bases). The germline V and J ends were trimmed by 6 bases and 2 bases, with 12 bases remaining between them. The CDR3 is 14 residues long. The germline V gene has CDR1 SNHLY and CDR2 FYNNEI. CDR3 protein: CASSLLATTDTQYF. The CDR3 DNA reads TGTGCCAGCAGCCTTCTAGCGACCACAGATACGCAGTATTTT.

The chain employs TRBV11-2 and TRBJ1-2, with TRBD1 matching over 10 bases. CDR3 length: 19 residues. Germline V CDR1 and CDR2: SGHAT, FQNNGV. Losses at the gene ends were 1 base for V and 4 bases for J; bases not matched to a gene: 15. This chain's CDR3 is CASSLVPMPPGQGPYGYTF. CDR3 DNA: TGTGCCAGCAGCTTAGTCCCCATGCCCCCGGGACAGGGGCCCTATGGCTACACCTTC.

This chain connects TRBV12-5 to TRBJ1-6; D gene ambiguous. Germline assignment: CDR1 LGHNT and CDR2 FRNRAP. Deletions cut 3 bases from V and 2 bases from J, with 8 bases between. CDR3 length: 15 amino acids. CDR3 in amino acids: CASGFGHAYNSPLHF. The CDR3, as DNA: TGTGCTAGTGGTTTTGGCCACGCCTATAATTCACCCCTCCACTTT.

The chain links TRBV5-1 to TRBJ1-4, with TRBD1 identical over 9 bases. The CDR3 covers 13 residues. Germline assignment: CDR1 SGHRS and CDR2 YFSETQ. J lost 6 bases, V lost 3 bases, and 0 bases had no gene match. The CDR3 DNA sequence: TGCGCCAGCAGCTGGGACAGGGATGAAAAACTGTTTTTT. Its protein product is CASSWDRDEKLFF. Looking up the rest from reference TRBV5-1 and TRBJ1-4 gives the full variable domain: KAGVTQTPRYLIKTRGQQVTLSCSPISGHRSVSWYQQTPGQGLQFLFEYFSETQRNKGNFPGRFSGRQFSNSRSEMNVSTLELGDSALYLCASSWDRDEKLFFGSGTQLSVL.

The chain carries TRBV7-2 and TRBJ1-5; TRBD1 matches 7 bases. The CDR3 has 19 residues. Trimming at V came to 2 bases and at J to 3 bases, leaving 16 bases not matched to a gene. Germline values: CDR1 SGHTA, CDR2 FQGNSA. The CDR3 nucleotides read TGTGCCAGCAGCTTATTTCTAGGGGGGCCCGGGACAGACAATCAGCCCCAGCATTTT. Encoded protein: CASSLFLGGPGTDNQPQHF. Full variable domain (missing parts from reference TRBV7-2 and TRBJ1-5): GAGVSQSPSNKVTEKGKDVELRCDPISGHTALYWYRQSLGQGLEFLIYFQGNSAPDKSGLPSDRFSAERTGGSVSTLTIQRTQQEDSAVYLCASSLFLGGPGTDNQPQHFGDGTRLSIL.